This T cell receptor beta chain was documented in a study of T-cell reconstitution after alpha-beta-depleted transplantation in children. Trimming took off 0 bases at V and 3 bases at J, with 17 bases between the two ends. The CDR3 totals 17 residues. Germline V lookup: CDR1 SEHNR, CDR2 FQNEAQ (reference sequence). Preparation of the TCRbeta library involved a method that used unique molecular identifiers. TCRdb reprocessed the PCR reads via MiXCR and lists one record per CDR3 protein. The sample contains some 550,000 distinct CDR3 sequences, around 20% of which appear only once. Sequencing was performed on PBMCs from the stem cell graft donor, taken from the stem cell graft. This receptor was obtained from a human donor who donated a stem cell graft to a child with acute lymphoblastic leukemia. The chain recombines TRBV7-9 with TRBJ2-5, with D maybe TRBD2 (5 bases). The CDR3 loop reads CASSLALVSTGKETQYF. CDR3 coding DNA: TGTGCCAGCAGCTTAGCCCTGGTTTCGACGGGGAAAGAGACCCAGTACTTC. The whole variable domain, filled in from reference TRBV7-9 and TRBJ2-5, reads DTGVSQNPRHKITKRGQNVTFRCDPISEHNRLYWYRQTLGQGPEFLTYFQNEAQLEKSRLLSDRFSAERPKGSFSTLEIQRTEQGDSAMYLCASSLALVSTGKETQYFGPGTRLLVL.